The rows below give T cell receptor beta chains drawn from one sample of a study of blood T cell repertoires in COVID-19. The table came from immunoSEQ multiplex PCR; TCRdb's copy has only in-frame clones and leaves some out. The table records hundreds of thousands of clones, around 90% of them present only once. Sequencing was carried out using peripheral blood. These receptors were collected from a man between 18 and 35 years old with active or convalescent COVID-19. CDR3s include the opening cysteine and the closing phenylalanine or tryptophan. The D gene is left open where the match is weak. Where a row states a size, it is once, few, many or the class of an expanded clone; other rows omit it.

j_call | v_call | d_call | clone_size | cdr3_aa | cdr3_nt
TRBJ2-2 | TRBV24-1 | NA | NA | CATSDLSGTGELFF | TGTGCCACCAGTGATTTATCGGGAACCGGGGAGCTGTTTTTT
TRBJ2-5 | TRBV3-1/TRBV3-2 | TRBD2 | NA | CASSQGGGKTQYF | TGTGCCAGCAGCCAAGGCGGGGGGAAGACCCAGTACTTC
TRBJ1-2 | TRBV9 | NA | once | CASSGYQGLGNYGYTF | TGTGCCAGCAGCGGATATCAGGGCCTGGGGAACTATGGCTACACCTTC
TRBJ1-6 | TRBV15 | NA | NA | CATSRGGFPYSPLHF | TGTGCCACCAGTCGGGGGGGGTTTCCCTATTCACCCCTCCACTTT
TRBJ2-1 | TRBV6-2/TRBV6-3 | TRBD2 | NA | CASSYWTSGYNEQFF | TGTGCCAGCAGTTACTGGACTAGCGGGTACAATGAGCAGTTCTTC
TRBJ1-5 | TRBV12-5 | TRBD1 | NA | CASVFAGTGLQPQHF | TGTGCTAGTGTCTTCGCCGGGACAGGGTTACAGCCCCAGCATTTT
TRBJ1-2 | TRBV13 | TRBD1 | NA | CASSLGQQANYGYTF | TGTGCCAGCAGCTTGGGACAGCAAGCTAACTATGGCTACACCTTC
TRBJ2-7 | TRBV10-2 | TRBD1 | NA | CASREAGTGGSEQYF | TGCGCCAGCAGGGAAGCGGGGACAGGGGGCTCCGAGCAGTACTTC
TRBJ2-7 | TRBV5-1 | NA | NA | CASSPPTGSSYEQYF | TGCGCCAGCAGCCCCCCTACAGGGAGCTCCTACGAGCAGTACTTC
TRBJ1-5 | TRBV19 | NA | NA | CDTTRSSGPQHF | TGTGACACCACACGATCGAGCGGGCCCCAGCATTTT
TRBJ1-1 | TRBV7-2 | NA | NA | CASYLSGVSAEAFF | TGTGCCAGCTATCTAAGCGGGGTTAGCGCTGAAGCTTTCTTT
TRBJ2-3 | TRBV19 | TRBD1 | NA | CASSIVQGTGEDTQYF | TGTGCCAGTAGTATCGTTCAGGGGACAGGGGAAGATACGCAGTATTTT
TRBJ1-2 | TRBV12-3/TRBV12-4 | NA | NA | CASRTEFYGYTF | TGTGCCAGCAGGACAGAATTCTATGGCTACACCTTC
TRBJ1-6 | TRBV6-5 | NA | NA | CASSYLQEWHF | TGTGCCAGCAGTTACCTACAGGAGTGGCACTTT
TRBJ1-2 | TRBV29-1 | NA | NA | CSVGEGRGYTF | TGCAGCGTGGGCGAGGGGCGCGGCTACACCTTC
TRBJ1-2 | TRBV6-5 | NA | NA | CASRRSDSSNYGYTF | TGTGCCAGCAGAAGGTCAGACAGTTCGAACTATGGCTACACCTTC
TRBJ1-4 | TRBV6-1 | NA | NA | CASSEAAGSTNEKLFF | TGTGCCAGCAGTGAAGCGGCAGGGTCCACTAATGAAAAACTGTTTTTT
TRBJ2-3 | TRBV29-1 | NA | NA | CSVEAPGADTQYF | TGCAGCGTTGAAGCTCCGGGGGCAGATACGCAGTATTTT
TRBJ1-3 | TRBV7-9 | NA | once | CASSPRRTNTIYF | TGTGCCAGCAGCCCCCGCAGAACCAACACCATATATTTT
TRBJ1-2 | TRBV16 | NA | few | CASSQSAAYGYTF | TGTGCCAGCAGCCAATCTGCGGCCTATGGCTACACCTTC
TRBJ1-2 | TRBV19 | NA | NA | CASSSPGGTIYGYTF | TGTGCCAGTAGTTCCCCGGGGGGTACGATCTATGGCTACACCTTC
TRBJ2-3 | TRBV11-2 | TRBD2 | NA | CASSSSGGTTDTQYF | TGTGCCAGCAGTTCTAGCGGGGGGACCACAGATACGCAGTATTTT
TRBJ2-7 | TRBV3-1/TRBV3-2 | TRBD2 | NA | CASSPISGGQSYEQYF | TGTGCCAGCAGCCCGATAAGCGGGGGGCAGTCCTACGAGCAGTACTTC
TRBJ2-2 | TRBV29-1 | TRBD1 | NA | CSVDRGNTGELFF | TGCAGCGTCGACAGGGGGAACACCGGGGAGCTGTTTTTT
TRBJ2-5 | TRBV25-1 | TRBD2 | NA | CASTPPGLAGIQETQYF | TGTGCCAGCACCCCCCCCGGACTAGCGGGGATCCAAGAGACCCAGTACTTC